This T cell receptor (beta chain) was sequenced for a study of technical replicates of blood from several donors. Profiling relied on immunoSEQ multiplex PCR, and the TCRdb table lists in-frame clones only, not all of them. In the table there are some 62,000 clones, roughly 86% of which are singletons. This CDR3 is 15 amino acids long. The chain employs TRBV12-1 and TRBJ2-4; whether TRBD2, the table's D call, matches the DNA was not checked. TRBV12-1 is shown as a pseudogene. The source is a human donor in good health. Some clones in this sample may be carry-over from other donors' samples. Sequenced input: PBMCs. The CDR3, as DNA: TGTGCCAGCATTGGGCGGGGAGTAGCCAAAAACATTCAGTACTTC. This codes for CASIGRGVAKNIQYF.